At least ten counts were recorded for the clone carrying this T cell receptor beta chain. The antigen is unknown. Either OKT3 anti-CD3 antibody or CD3/CD28 beads expanded T cells from blood mononuclear cells over roughly three days. Trimming took off 1 base at V and 0 bases at J, with 7 bases between the two ends. Germline values: CDR1 SGHRS, CDR2 YFSETQ. The CDR3 contains 14 residues. The sample comes from a study of beta chain bispecific antibodies for T cell cancers. About the study: Jurkat cells expressed TRBV12-3; HPB-ALL cells expressed TRBV5-5.

TCRdb re-called the 5' RACE reads with MiXCR, one entry per CDR3 protein. Altogether 20,000 to 25,000 distinct CDR3 sequences are present, approximately 2.2% being singletons, with the ten largest covering 4.5% to 6.5%. General study findings and limits: Most targeted TRBV signal came from the leukemia cell line cells, not normal T cells. After anti-TRBV12 rather than anti-CD19 exposure, TRBV12-3 made up approximately 99% less of total TRBV signal.

The chain combines TRBV5-1 with TRBJ1-1, with D unclear. This receptor was taken from a human donor in good health. Some clones in this sample may be carry-over from other donors' samples. Sequenced material: healthy donor T cells cultured with leukemia cells, taken from a culture containing a bispecific antibody targeting TCR Vbeta12. The CDR3, as DNA: TGCGCCAGCAGCTTGAAAGACATGAACACTGAAGCTTTCTTT. Its translation: CASSLKDMNTEAFF. Together with reference TRBV5-1 and TRBJ1-1, the CDR3 gives the full variable domain: KAGVTQTPRYLIKTRGQQVTLSCSPISGHRSVSWYQQTPGQGLQFLFEYFSETQRNKGNFPGRFSGRQFSNSRSEMNVSTLELGDSALYLCASSLKDMNTEAFFGQGTRLTVV.